This T cell receptor beta chain was recovered during a study of blood T cell repertoires in COVID-19. Turning to the study itself: Italy, Spain and the United States were the sources of the convalescent and acute COVID-19 samples.

The protocol was immunoSEQ multiplex PCR, while the TCRdb copy is restricted to in-frame clones and leaves out a portion. The data hold about 200,000 clones, with roughly 80% observed a single time. With 6 bases removed from V and 7 bases from J, the gap between germline ends came to 13 bases. This CDR3 is built from 12 residues. The germline gives CDR1 MNHEY, CDR2 SVGEGT. The rearrangement links TRBV6-2 or TRBV6-3 to TRBJ2-7, with D possibly TRBD2 on 6 matching bases. The specimen was PBMCs or T cells enriched from blood (not recorded which). The receptor comes from a man in his forties who had recovered from COVID-19. The CDR3 DNA sequence: TGTGCCAGCAGGCCTGCCGGGGGAGAGCAGTACTTC. Amino acids: CASRPAGGEQYF.